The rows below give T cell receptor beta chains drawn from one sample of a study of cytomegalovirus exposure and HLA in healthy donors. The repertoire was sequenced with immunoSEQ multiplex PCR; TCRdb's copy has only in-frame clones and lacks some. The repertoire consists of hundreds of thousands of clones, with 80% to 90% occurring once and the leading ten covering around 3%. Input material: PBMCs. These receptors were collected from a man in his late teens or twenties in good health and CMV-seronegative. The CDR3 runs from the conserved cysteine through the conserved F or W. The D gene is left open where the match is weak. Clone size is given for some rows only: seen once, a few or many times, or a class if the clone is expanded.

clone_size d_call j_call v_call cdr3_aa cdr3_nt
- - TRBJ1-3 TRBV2 CASTGFSGNTIYF TGTGCCAGCACAGGTTTCTCTGGAAACACCATATATTTT
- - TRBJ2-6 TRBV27 CASRRRATDYSGANVLTF TGTGCCAGCAGACGGAGAGCTACTGACTACTCTGGGGCCAACGTCCTGACTTTC
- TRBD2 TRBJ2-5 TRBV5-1 CASSLGLAGGPSETQYF TGCGCCAGCAGCTTGGGACTAGCGGGGGGGCCGTCAGAGACCCAGTACTTC
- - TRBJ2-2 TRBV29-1 CSAWRGTGELFF TGCAGCGCCTGGCGGGGCACCGGGGAGCTGTTTTTT
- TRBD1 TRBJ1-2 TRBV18 CASSTGDGYTF TGTGCCAGCTCAACAGGGGATGGCTACACCTTC
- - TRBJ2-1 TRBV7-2 CASSLGRDLGEQFF TGTGCCAGCAGCTTGGGCCGGGATTTAGGGGAGCAGTTCTTC
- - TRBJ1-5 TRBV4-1 CASSQEGGGNQPQHF TGCGCCAGCAGCCAAGAAGGGGGAGGCAATCAGCCCCAGCATTTT
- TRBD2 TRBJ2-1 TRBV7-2 CASSSREGNEQFF TGTGCCAGCAGCTCGCGGGAGGGGAATGAGCAGTTCTTC
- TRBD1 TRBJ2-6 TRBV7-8 CASSPGQGASGANVLTF TGTGCCAGCAGCCCGGGACAGGGGGCGTCTGGGGCCAACGTCCTGACTTTC
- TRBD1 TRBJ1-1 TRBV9 CASGDLRDRNTEAFF TGTGCCAGCGGAGACTTAAGGGACAGGAACACTGAAGCTTTCTTT
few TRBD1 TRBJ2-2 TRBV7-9 CASSPRQGMNTGELFF TGTGCCAGCAGCCCCCGACAGGGGATGAACACCGGGGAGCTGTTTTTT
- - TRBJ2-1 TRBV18 CASSPLVNYNEQFF TGTGCCAGCTCACCACTAGTTAACTACAATGAGCAGTTCTTC
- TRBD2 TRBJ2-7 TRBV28 CASSLDLAAHSYEQYF TGTGCCAGCAGTTTGGACCTAGCGGCTCACTCCTACGAGCAGTACTTC
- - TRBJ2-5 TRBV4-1 CASSQVNQETQYF TGCGCCAGCAGCCAAGTTAACCAAGAGACCCAGTACTTC
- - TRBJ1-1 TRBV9 CASSVKNDRHTEAFF TGTGCCAGCAGCGTGAAGAATGACAGACACACTGAAGCTTTCTTT
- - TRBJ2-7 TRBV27 CASSLGPSYEQYF TGTGCCAGCAGTTTGGGGCCGTCCTACGAGCAGTACTTC
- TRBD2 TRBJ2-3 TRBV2 CASSFTSGPVLDTQYF TGTGCCAGCAGTTTCACTAGCGGTCCCGTCTTGGATACGCAGTATTTT
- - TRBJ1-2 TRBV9 CASSALSPGLSGYTF TGTGCCAGCAGCGCCCTCTCTCCGGGACTCTCGGGCTACACCTTC
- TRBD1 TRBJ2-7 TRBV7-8 CASSARTGGREQYF TGTGCCAGCAGCGCCAGGACAGGGGGGAGGGAGCAGTACTTC
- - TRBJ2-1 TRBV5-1 CASRLLNEQFF TGCGCCAGCAGGTTACTTAATGAGCAGTTCTTC
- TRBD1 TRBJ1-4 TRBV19 CASSLTGGSTNEKLFF TGTGCCAGTAGTCTGACAGGGGGTTCAACTAATGAAAAACTGTTTTTT
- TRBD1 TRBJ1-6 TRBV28 CASSSTGGRGSPLHF TGTGCCAGCAGTTCGACAGGGGGAAGGGGTTCACCCCTCCACTTT
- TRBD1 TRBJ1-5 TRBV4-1 CASSLGTGKQPQHF TGCGCCAGCAGCCTCGGGACAGGGAAACAGCCCCAGCATTTT
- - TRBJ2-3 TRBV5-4 CASSLGGRGRGTQYF TGTGCCAGCAGCCTTGGAGGCAGGGGAAGGGGAACGCAGTATTTT
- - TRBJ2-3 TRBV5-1 CASSLGEGDTQYF TGCGCCAGCAGCTTGGGCGAGGGAGATACGCAGTATTTT
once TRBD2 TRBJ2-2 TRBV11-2 CASSPVGSSGRTNTGELFF TGTGCCAGCAGCCCCGTGGGGTCTAGCGGGAGGACGAACACCGGGGAGCTGTTTTTT
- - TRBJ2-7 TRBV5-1 CASSSQGMSYEQYF TGCGCCAGCAGCTCCCAGGGGATGAGCTACGAGCAGTACTTC